The clone carrying this T cell receptor beta chain appeared many times. The entry originates in a study of early T cells in non-severe SARS-CoV-2 infection. In germline, CDR1 is MNHEY, CDR2 SMNVEV (reference sequence). This CDR3 is built from 14 residues. V gave up 1 base and J gave up 4 bases, with 7 bases separating them. Unique molecular identifiers were affixed to single, distinct cDNA molecules. TCRdb ran MiXCR on the 5' RACE reads and lists one entry per CDR3 protein. There are tens of thousands of distinct CDR3 sequences in the sample; roughly a tenth occur only once, and 5.9% lies in the top ten.

Sample: whole blood. The sequence derives from an adult who was a healthcare worker with PCR-confirmed SARS-CoV-2 infection or an uninfected control (not recorded which). The rearrangement uses TRBV27 and TRBJ2-2; D not certain. The CDR3 DNA follows: TGTGCCAGCAGTTTATGGGGTCCCACCGGGGAGCTGTTTTTT. The encoded protein is CASSLWGPTGELFF.